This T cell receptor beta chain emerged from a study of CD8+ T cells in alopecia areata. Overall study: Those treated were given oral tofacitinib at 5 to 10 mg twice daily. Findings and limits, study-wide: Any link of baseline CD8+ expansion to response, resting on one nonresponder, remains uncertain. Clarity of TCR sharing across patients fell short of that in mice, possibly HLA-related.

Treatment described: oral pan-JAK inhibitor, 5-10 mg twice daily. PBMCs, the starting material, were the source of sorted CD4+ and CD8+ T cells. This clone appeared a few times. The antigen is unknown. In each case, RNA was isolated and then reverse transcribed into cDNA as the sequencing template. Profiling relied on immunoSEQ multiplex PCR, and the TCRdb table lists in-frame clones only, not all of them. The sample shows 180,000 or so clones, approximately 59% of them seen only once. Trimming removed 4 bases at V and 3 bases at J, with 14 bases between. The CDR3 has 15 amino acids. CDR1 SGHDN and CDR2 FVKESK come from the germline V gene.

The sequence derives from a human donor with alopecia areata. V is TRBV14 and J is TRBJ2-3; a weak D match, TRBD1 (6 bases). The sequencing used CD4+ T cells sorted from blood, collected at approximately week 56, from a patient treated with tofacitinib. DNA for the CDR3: TGTGCCAGCAGCCCTACTACAGGGCCGACAGATACGCAGTATTTT. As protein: CASSPTTGPTDTQYF. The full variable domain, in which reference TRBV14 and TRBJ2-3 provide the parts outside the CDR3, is EAGVTQFPSHSVIEKGQTVTLRCDPISGHDNLYWYRRVMGKEIKFLLHFVKESKQDESGMPNNRFLAERTGGTYSTLKVQPAELEDSGVYFCASSPTTGPTDTQYFGPGTRLTVL.